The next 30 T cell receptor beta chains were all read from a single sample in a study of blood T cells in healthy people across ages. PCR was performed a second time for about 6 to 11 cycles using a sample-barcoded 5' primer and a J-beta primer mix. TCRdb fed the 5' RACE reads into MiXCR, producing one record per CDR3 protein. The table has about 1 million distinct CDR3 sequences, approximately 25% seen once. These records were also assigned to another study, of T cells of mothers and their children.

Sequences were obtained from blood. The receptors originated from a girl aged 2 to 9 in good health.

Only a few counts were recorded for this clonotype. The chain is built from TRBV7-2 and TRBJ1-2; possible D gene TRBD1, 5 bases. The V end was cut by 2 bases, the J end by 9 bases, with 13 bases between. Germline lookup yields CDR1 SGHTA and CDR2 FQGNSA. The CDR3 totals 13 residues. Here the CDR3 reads CASSLTRGGSYTF. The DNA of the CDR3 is TGTGCCAGCAGCTTAACCCGGGGGGGAAGCTACACCTTC.

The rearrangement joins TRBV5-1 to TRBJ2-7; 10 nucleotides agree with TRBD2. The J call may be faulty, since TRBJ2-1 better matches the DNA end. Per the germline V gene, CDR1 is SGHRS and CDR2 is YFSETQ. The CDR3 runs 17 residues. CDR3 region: CTGSPEVGLAGENEQFF. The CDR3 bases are TGCACCGGCAGCCCGGAGGTCGGGCTAGCGGGAGAGAATGAGCAGTTCTTC.

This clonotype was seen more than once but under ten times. CDR3 coding DNA: TGTGCCAGCAGGATCTGGGGGGCCACCGGGGAGCTGTTTTTT. Translated, it gives CASRIWGATGELFF. The V and J genes are TRBV2 and TRBJ2-2; D might be TRBD1 or TRBD2, each matching 6 bases. Germline V CDR1 and CDR2: SNHLY, FYNNEI. The CDR3 contains 14 residues. Trimming removed 6 bases at V and 4 bases at J, with 12 bases between.

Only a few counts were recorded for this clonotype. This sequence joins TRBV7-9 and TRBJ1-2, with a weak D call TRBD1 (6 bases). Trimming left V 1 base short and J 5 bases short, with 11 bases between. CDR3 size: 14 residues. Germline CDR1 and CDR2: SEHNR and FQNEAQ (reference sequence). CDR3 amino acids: CASSLVRQAYGYTF. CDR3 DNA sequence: TGTGCCAGCAGCTTAGTCCGACAGGCTTATGGCTACACCTTC.

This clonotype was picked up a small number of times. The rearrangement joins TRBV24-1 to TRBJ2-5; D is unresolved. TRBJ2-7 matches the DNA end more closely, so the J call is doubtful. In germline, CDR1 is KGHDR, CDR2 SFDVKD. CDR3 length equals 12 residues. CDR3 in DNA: TGTGCCACCAACCGGCCTTCCTACGAGCAGTACTTC. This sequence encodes CATNRPSYEQYF.

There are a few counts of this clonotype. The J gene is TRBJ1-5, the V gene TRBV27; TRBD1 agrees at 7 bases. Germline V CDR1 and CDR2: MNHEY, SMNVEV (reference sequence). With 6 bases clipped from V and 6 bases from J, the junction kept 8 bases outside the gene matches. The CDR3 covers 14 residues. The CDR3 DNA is TGTGCCAGCAGGACGACAGGGAAGAGTCAGCCCCAGCATTTT. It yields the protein CASRTTGKSQPQHF.

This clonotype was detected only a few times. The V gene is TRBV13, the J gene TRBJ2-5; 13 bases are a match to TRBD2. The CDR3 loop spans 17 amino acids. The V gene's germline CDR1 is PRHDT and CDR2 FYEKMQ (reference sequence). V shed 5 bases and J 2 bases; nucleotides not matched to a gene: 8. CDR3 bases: TGTGCCAGCAGCAACGGACTAGCGGGGGAATCACAAGAGACCCAGTACTTC. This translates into CASSNGLAGESQETQYF.

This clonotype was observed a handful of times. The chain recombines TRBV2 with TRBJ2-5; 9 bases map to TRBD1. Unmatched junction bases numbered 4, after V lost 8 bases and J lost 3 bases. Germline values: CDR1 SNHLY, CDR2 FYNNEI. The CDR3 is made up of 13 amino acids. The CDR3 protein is CASGTGIEETQYF. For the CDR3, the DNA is TGTGCCAGCGGGACAGGGATTGAAGAGACCCAGTACTTC.

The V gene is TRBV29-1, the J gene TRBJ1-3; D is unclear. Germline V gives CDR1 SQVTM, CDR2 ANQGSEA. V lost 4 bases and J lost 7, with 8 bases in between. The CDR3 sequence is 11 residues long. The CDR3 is CSVVVLNTIYF. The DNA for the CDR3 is TGCAGCGTTGTAGTTCTGAACACCATATATTTT.

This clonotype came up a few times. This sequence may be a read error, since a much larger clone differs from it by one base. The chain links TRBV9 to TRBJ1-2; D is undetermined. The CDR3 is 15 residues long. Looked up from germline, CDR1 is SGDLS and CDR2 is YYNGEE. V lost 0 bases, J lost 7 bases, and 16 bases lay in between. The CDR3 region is CASSVAREREGGYTF. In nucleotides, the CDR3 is TGTGCCAGCAGCGTAGCTCGGGAAAGAGAAGGTGGCTACACCTTC.

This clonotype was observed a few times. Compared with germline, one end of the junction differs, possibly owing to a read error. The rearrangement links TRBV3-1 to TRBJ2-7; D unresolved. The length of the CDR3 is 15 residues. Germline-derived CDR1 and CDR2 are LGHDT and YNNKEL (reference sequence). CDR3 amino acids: CASSLQPSGSTGLNF. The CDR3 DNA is TGTGCCAGCAGCCTCCAACCGAGTGGTTCTACTGGGTTGAACTTC.

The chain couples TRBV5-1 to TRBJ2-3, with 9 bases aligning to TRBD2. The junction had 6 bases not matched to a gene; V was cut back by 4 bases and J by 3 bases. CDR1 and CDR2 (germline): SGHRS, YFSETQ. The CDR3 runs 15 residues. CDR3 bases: TGCGCCAGCAGCCAAAGGGGACTAGCAACAGATACGCAGTATTTT. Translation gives CASSQRGLATDTQYF. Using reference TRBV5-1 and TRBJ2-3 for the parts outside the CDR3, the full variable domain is KAGVTQTPRYLIKTRGQQVTLSCSPISGHRSVSWYQQTPGQGLQFLFEYFSETQRNKGNFPGRFSGRQFSNSRSEMNVSTLELGDSALYLCASSQRGLATDTQYFGPGTRLTVL.

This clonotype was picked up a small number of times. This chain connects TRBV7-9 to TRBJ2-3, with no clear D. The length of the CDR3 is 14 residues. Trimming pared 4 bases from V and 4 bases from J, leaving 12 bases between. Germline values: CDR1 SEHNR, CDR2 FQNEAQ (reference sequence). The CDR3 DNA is TGTGCCAGCAGCTCCAGATATCGTCCAGATACGCAGTATTTT. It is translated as CASSSRYRPDTQYF. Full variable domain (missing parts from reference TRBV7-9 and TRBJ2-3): DTGVSQNPRHKITKRGQNVTFRCDPISEHNRLYWYRQTLGQGPEFLTYFQNEAQLEKSRLLSDRFSAERPKGSFSTLEIQRTEQGDSAMYLCASSSRYRPDTQYFGPGTRLTVL.

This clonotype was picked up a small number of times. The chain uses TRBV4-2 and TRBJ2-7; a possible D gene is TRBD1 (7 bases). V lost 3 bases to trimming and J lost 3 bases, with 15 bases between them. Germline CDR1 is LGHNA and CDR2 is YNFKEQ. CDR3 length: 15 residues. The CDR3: CASSQDNRGGYEQYF. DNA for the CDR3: TGTGCCAGCAGCCAGGACAACAGGGGAGGCTACGAGCAGTACTTC.

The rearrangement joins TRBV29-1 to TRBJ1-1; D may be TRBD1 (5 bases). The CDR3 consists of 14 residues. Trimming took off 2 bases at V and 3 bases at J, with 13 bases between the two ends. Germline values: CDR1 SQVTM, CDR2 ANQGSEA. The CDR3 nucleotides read TGCAGCGTTGAAAAAAGGCGGGGGGACACTGAAGCTTTCTTT. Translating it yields CSVEKRRGDTEAFF.

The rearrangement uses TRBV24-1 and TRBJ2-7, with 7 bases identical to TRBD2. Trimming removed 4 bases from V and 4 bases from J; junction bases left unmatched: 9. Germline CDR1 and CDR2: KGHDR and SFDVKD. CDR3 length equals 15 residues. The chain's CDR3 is CATSDGAGLKYEQYF. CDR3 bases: TGTGCCACCAGTGACGGAGCGGGACTAAAATACGAGCAGTACTTC.

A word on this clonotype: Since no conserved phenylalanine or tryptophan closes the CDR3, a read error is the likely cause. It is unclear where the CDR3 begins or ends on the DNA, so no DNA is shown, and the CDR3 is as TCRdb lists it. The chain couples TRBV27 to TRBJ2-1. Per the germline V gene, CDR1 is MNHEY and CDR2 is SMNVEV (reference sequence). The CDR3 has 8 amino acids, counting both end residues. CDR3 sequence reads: CASKAWSL.

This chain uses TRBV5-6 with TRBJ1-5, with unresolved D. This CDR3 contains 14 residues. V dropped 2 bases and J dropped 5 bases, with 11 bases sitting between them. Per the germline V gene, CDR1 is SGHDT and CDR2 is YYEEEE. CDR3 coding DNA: TGTGCCAGCAGCTTTGCGGGTTGGGATCAGCCCCAGCATTTT. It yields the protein CASSFAGWDQPQHF.

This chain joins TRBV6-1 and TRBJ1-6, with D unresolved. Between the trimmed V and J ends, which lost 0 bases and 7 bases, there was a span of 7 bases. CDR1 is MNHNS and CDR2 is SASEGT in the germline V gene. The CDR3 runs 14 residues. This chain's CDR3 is CASSEAPRNSPLHF. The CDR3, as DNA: TGTGCCAGCAGTGAAGCCCCCAGAAATTCACCCCTCCACTTT.

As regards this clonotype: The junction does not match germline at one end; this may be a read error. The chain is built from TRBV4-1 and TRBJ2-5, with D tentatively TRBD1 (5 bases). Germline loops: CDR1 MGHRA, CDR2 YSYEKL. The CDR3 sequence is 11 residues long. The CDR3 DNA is TGCGCCAGCAGCCAAGATGGACATCCGCGTTTC. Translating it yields CASSQDGHPRF.

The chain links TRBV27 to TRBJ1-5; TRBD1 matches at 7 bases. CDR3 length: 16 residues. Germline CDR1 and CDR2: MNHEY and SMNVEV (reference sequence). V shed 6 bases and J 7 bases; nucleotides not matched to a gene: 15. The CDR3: CASSPGQLRREQPQHF. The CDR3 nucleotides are TGTGCCAGCAGCCCGGGACAGCTCCGAAGGGAACAGCCCCAGCATTTT.

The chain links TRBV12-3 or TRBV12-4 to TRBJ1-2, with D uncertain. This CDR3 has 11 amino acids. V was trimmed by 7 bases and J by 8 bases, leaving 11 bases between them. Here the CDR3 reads CASKVLEGYTF. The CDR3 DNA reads TGTGCCAGCAAGGTTTTGGAAGGCTACACCTTC.

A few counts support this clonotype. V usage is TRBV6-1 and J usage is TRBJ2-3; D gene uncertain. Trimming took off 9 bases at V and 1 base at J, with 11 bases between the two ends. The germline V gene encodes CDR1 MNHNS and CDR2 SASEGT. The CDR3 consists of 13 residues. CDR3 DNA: TGTGCCAGTGCTTCGCAGGGCACAGATACGCAGTATTTT. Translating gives CASASQGTDTQYF.

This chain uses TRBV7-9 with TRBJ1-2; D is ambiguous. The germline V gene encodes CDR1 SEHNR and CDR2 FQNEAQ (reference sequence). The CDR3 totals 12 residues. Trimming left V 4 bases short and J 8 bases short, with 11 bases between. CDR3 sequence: CASSSISRGYTF. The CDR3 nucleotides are TGTGCCAGCAGCTCGATCAGCCGGGGCTACACCTTC.

CDR3 amino acids: CASSSRLAGGFKTQYF. The DNA of the CDR3 is TGTGCCAGCAGCTCAAGACTAGCGGGGGGTTTTAAGACCCAGTACTTC. The V call is TRBV7-2, the J call TRBJ2-5; 13 bases fit TRBD2. With V trimmed by 4 bases and J by 6 bases, 8 bases remained unmatched. CDR3 length equals 16 residues. In germline, CDR1 is SGHTA, CDR2 FQGNSA.

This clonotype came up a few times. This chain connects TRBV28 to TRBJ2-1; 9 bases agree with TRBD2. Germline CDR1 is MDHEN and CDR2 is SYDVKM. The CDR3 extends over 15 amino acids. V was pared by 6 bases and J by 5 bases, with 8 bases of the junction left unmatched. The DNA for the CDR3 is TGTGCCAGCAGCCCAGCGGGACTAGCCCACAATGAGCAGTTCTTC. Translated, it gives CASSPAGLAHNEQFF. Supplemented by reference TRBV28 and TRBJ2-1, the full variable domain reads DVKVTQSSRYLVKRTGEKVFLECVQDMDHENMFWYRQDPGLGLRLIYFSYDVKMKEKGDIPEGYSVSREKKERFSLILESASTNQTSMYLCASSPAGLAHNEQFFGPGTRLTVL.

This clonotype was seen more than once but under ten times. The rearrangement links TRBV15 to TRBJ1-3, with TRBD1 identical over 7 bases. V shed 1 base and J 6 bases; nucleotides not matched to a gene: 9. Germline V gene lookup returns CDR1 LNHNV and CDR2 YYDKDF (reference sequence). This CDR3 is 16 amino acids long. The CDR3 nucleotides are TGTGCCACCAGCAGAGCAAGTACCGGGACAGCAAACACCATATATTTT. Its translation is CATSRASTGTANTIYF.

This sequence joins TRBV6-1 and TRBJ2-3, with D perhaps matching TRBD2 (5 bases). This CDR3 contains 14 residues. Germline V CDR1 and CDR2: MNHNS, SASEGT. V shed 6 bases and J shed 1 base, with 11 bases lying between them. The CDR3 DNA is TGTGCCAGCAGACTAGGTCGGGGCACAGATACGCAGTATTTT. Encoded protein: CASRLGRGTDTQYF.

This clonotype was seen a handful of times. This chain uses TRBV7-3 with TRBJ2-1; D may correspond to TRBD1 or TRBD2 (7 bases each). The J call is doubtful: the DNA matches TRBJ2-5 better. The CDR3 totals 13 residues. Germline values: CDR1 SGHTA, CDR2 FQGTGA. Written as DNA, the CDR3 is TGTGCCAGCAGCTCAACAGGGGAGGGGACCCAGTACTTC. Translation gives CASSSTGEGTQYF.

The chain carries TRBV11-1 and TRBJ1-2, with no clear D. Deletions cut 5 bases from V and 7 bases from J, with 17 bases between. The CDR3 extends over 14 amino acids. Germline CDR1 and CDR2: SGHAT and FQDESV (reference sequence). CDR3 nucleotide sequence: TGTGCCAGCAGCGCTGGACCCACTTGGGGTGGCTACACCTTC. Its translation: CASSAGPTWGGYTF.